A single T cell receptor (beta chain) is shown here with its context. The data originate from a study of blood T cell repertoires in COVID-19. Using immunoSEQ multiplex PCR, the repertoire was profiled, and TCRdb retains in-frame clones only, with some absent. The sample gives fewer than 250,000 clones, roughly 81% of which show up once; 3.5% to 4.5% is in the top ten. This TCR was recovered from a man between 50 and 59 years old with acute or convalescent COVID-19. Sequencing used peripheral blood.

The CDR3, as DNA: TGCGCCAGCAGCCTTTTCGGACAGGGTACCTACGAGCAGTACTTC. Protein product: CASSLFGQGTYEQYF. The chain carries TRBV4-1 and TRBJ2-7; 8 nucleotides agree with TRBD1. The J segment lost 2 bases and the V segment lost 4 bases, leaving 7 bases of the junction unmatched. CDR1 and CDR2 (germline): MGHRA, YSYEKL. The CDR3 has 15 residues.